A selection of T cell receptor beta chains follows, all from one sample in a study of cytomegalovirus exposure and HLA in healthy donors. Data came from immunoSEQ multiplex PCR; TCRdb stores just in-frame clones and leaves some out. The sample data list approximately 110,000 clones. The specimen sequenced was PBMCs. The receptors shown here come from a man between 50 and 59 years old in good health and CMV-seronegative. Each CDR3 is given with its conserved first and last residue. D genes are given only for firm matches.

D gene | J gene | V gene | CDR3 protein | CDR3 DNA
. | TRBJ1-1 | TRBV12-5 | CASDRDSFTEAFF | TGTGCTAGTGACCGAGACAGTTTCACTGAAGCTTTCTTT
. | TRBJ1-3 | TRBV9 | CASSVEPYGGAKAGNTIYF | TGTGCCAGCAGCGTAGAGCCCTATGGGGGGGCGAAGGCTGGAAACACCATATATTTT
. | TRBJ1-1 | TRBV6-5 | CASSTRDETTEAFF | TGTGCCAGCAGTACCCGTGACGAGACAACTGAAGCTTTCTTT
. | TRBJ1-1 | TRBV18 | CASSPSSGRTEAFF | TGTGCCAGCTCACCGTCGTCAGGGCGGACTGAAGCTTTCTTT
TRBD2 | TRBJ2-7 | TRBV5-8 | CASSFELARHYEQYF | TGTGCCAGCAGCTTTGAACTAGCGAGACACTACGAGCAGTACTTC
. | TRBJ2-3 | TRBV5-1 | CASSMVTGGQVDTQYF | TGCGCCAGCTCCATGGTTACGGGGGGCCAAGTAGATACGCAGTATTTT
. | TRBJ2-5 | TRBV7-2 | CASSWTHTQETQYF | TGTGCCAGCAGCTGGACTCATACGCAAGAGACCCAGTACTTC
. | TRBJ1-2 | TRBV15 | CATSRDKYSYGYTF | TGTGCCACCAGCAGAGATAAGTATAGCTATGGCTACACCTTC
TRBD1 | TRBJ2-5 | TRBV18 | CASSPDRGRETQYF | TGTGCCAGCTCACCGGACAGGGGGCGCGAGACCCAGTACTTC
. | TRBJ2-5 | TRBV6-5 | CASRRRDTWGETQYF | TGTGCCAGCCGACGACGGGACACCTGGGGGGAGACCCAGTACTTC
TRBD1 | TRBJ1-2 | TRBV4-3 | CASSQKGGQGGGYTF | TGCGCCAGCAGCCAAAAGGGGGGACAGGGTGGAGGCTACACCTTC
. | TRBJ2-4 | TRBV6-5 | CASRSFRGRDYF | TGTGCCAGCAGGTCTTTCCGGGGGAGAGACTACTTC
TRBD1 | TRBJ2-7 | TRBV4-2 | CASSHRDRASYEQYF | TGTGCCAGCAGCCACCGGGACAGGGCCTCCTACGAGCAGTACTTC
. | TRBJ1-2 | TRBV7-9 | CASSPSDFNYGYTF | TGTGCCAGCAGCCCTTCGGACTTTAACTATGGCTACACCTTC
TRBD2 | TRBJ2-3 | TRBV7-2 | CASSRSRTSGNTDTQYF | TGTGCCAGCAGCCGCTCTCGGACTAGCGGGAACACAGATACGCAGTATTTT
. | TRBJ2-2 | TRBV5-1 | CASSLDESTGELFF | TGCGCCAGCAGCTTGGATGAGAGCACCGGGGAGCTGTTTTTT
TRBD1 | TRBJ1-4 | TRBV15 | CATSRAGGQGYEKLFF | TGTGCCACCAGCAGGGCCGGAGGACAGGGTTATGAAAAACTGTTTTTT